The rows below give T cell receptor beta chains drawn from one sample of a study of OX40 agonist ivuxolimab in advanced cancers. TCRdb keeps only in-frame clones here, not all; method: immunoSEQ multiplex PCR. The sample includes about 120,000 clones, around 87% seen only once; the top ten take approximately 0.51%. This specimen was CD4+ or CD8+ T cells sorted from blood, taken in a trial of the OX40 agonist ivuxolimab. Source of these receptors: an adult with an advanced solid tumor such as melanoma, head and neck, liver or kidney cancer. Each CDR3 is given with its conserved first and last residue. Each record gives: J gene, V gene, clone size, D gene, CDR3 protein, CDR3 DNA. The D gene is left open where the match is weak. Only some rows state a clone size, as once, few, many or a class for expanded clones.

TRBJ2-2,TRBV5-4,once,-,CASSLDVGSSGELFF,TGTGCCAGCAGCTTGGACGTCGGTAGCTCCGGGGAGCTGTTTTTT
TRBJ1-2,TRBV5-6,-,-,CASSFADGGYTF,TGTGCCAGCAGCTTTGCGGACGGGGGCTACACCTTC
TRBJ1-5,TRBV19,-,-,CATSHPTPGGGYSNQPQHF,TGTGCTACAAGTCACCCGACCCCCGGGGGAGGCTATAGCAATCAGCCCCAGCATTTT
TRBJ2-5,TRBV7-9,once,TRBD1,CASSVGTASETQYF,TGTGCCAGCAGCGTAGGGACAGCCTCGGAGACCCAGTACTTC
TRBJ2-5,TRBV29-1,-,-,CSVYEGGGQETQYF,TGCAGCGTCTATGAGGGGGGGGGCCAAGAGACCCAGTACTTC
TRBJ1-1,TRBV6-1,-,-,CASRTTPLTNTEAFF,TGTGCCAGCAGGACTACCCCTCTTACGAACACTGAAGCTTTCTTT
TRBJ2-7,TRBV9,-,TRBD1,CARTGGVYSYEQYF,TGTGCCAGGACAGGGGGTGTATATTCCTACGAGCAGTACTTC
TRBJ2-3,TRBV7-7,-,TRBD2,CASSLELADTDTQYF,TGTGCTAGCAGCTTAGAACTAGCGGACACAGATACGCAGTATTTT
TRBJ1-2,TRBV2,once,-,CASSGRQDGYTF,TGTGCCAGCAGTGGCAGACAGGATGGCTACACCTTC
TRBJ2-2,TRBV5-6,once,TRBD2,CASSLLASNTGELFF,TGTGCCAGCAGCTTACTAGCGAGTAACACCGGGGAGCTGTTTTTT
TRBJ2-2,TRBV7-2,-,-,CASSLASFTGELFF,TGTGCCAGCAGCTTAGCTAGCTTCACCGGGGAGCTGTTTTTT
TRBJ2-1,TRBV6-5,-,-,CASFQSWSSYNEQFF,TGTGCCAGCTTTCAGTCGTGGAGCTCCTACAATGAGCAGTTCTTC
TRBJ2-7,TRBV20-1,-,-,CSAGYEQYF,TGCAGTGCGGGCTACGAGCAGTACTTC
TRBJ1-2,TRBV7-9,-,-,CASSLERRPADGYTF,TGTGCCAGCAGCTTAGAAAGGCGGCCGGCGGATGGCTACACCTTC
TRBJ1-1,TRBV30,few,-,CAWSGSGFAEAFF,TGTGCCTGGAGTGGTTCGGGGTTTGCTGAAGCTTTCTTT
TRBJ2-3,TRBV5-6,once,TRBD2,CASSWRRGVPDTQYF,TGTGCCAGCAGCTGGCGGCGGGGGGTTCCAGATACGCAGTATTTT
TRBJ2-3,TRBV7-2,-,-,CASSSTGTDTQYF,TGTGCCAGCAGCTCAACAGGGACAGATACGCAGTATTTT
TRBJ1-3,TRBV30,-,-,CAWIRSSGNTIYF,TGTGCCTGGATACGGAGCTCTGGAAACACCATATATTTT
TRBJ2-3,TRBV5-1,-,TRBD1,CASSLGQSYTDTQYF,TGCGCCAGCAGCCTGGGACAGAGCTACACAGATACGCAGTATTTT
TRBJ2-7,TRBV2,-,TRBD2,CASSEKAGGGSYEQYF,TGTGCCAGCAGTGAAAAGGCCGGGGGAGGGTCCTACGAGCAGTACTTC
TRBJ2-5,TRBV4-3,once,-,CASTQNLDSQETQYF,TGCGCCAGCACCCAAAATTTAGACAGTCAAGAGACCCAGTACTTC
TRBJ2-3,TRBV7-2,-,-,CASSARAGFTDTQYF,TGTGCCAGCAGCGCCCGGGCGGGGTTCACAGATACGCAGTATTTT
TRBJ1-1,TRBV19,-,TRBD1,CASSITGGNTEAFF,TGTGCCAGTAGTATAACAGGGGGGAACACTGAAGCTTTCTTT
TRBJ1-1,TRBV10-2,-,-,CASRPVETENTEAFF,TGCGCCAGCAGGCCGGTAGAGACAGAGAACACTGAAGCTTTCTTT
TRBJ2-7,TRBV18,-,-,CASSPTTPGGEQYF,TGTGCCAGCTCACCAACCACCCCCGGGGGTGAGCAGTACTTC
TRBJ1-5,TRBV10-2,-,-,CASGDGSQHF,TGCGCCAGCGGGGATGGATCCCAGCATTTT
TRBJ2-7,TRBV5-1,-,TRBD1,CASRLQGSSYEQYF,TGCGCCAGCAGACTACAGGGGAGCTCCTACGAGCAGTACTTC
TRBJ1-6,TRBV7-9,once,TRBD1,CASSRTGVSYNSPLHF,TGTGCCAGCAGCCGGACAGGCGTCTCCTATAATTCACCCCTCCACTTT
TRBJ1-2,TRBV5-1,-,-,CASSFQENYGYTF,TGCGCCAGCAGCTTCCAGGAGAACTATGGCTACACCTTC
TRBJ1-2,TRBV28,-,TRBD1,CASRIGGQGSHGYTF,TGTGCCAGCAGAATAGGGGGACAGGGGAGCCATGGCTACACCTTC
TRBJ2-6,TRBV28,-,-,CASRSGEAGANVLTF,TGTGCCAGCAGGTCAGGAGAGGCTGGGGCCAACGTCCTGACTTTC
TRBJ2-7,TRBV30,-,-,CAWSVNPSYEQYF,TGTGCCTGGAGTGTAAACCCCTCCTACGAGCAGTACTTC
TRBJ2-3,TRBV11-2,-,-,CASSLLRINTQYF,TGTGCCAGCAGCTTATTGCGGATTAATACGCAGTATTTT
TRBJ1-6,TRBV9,-,TRBD1,CASSASPGTVTSPLHF,TGTGCCAGCAGCGCATCTCCCGGGACAGTGACTTCACCCCTCCACTTT
TRBJ2-1,TRBV6-5,-,-,CASSYRGVNEQFF,TGTGCCAGCAGTTACAGGGGGGTCAATGAGCAGTTCTTC
TRBJ2-7,TRBV10-1,few,-,CASSEWGEQYF,TGCGCCAGCAGTGAGTGGGGGGAGCAGTACTTC
TRBJ2-1,TRBV7-6,-,TRBD1,CASSPRETGSRYNNEQFF,TGTGCCAGCAGCCCCCGAGAGACAGGGTCAAGGTACAACAATGAGCAGTTCTTC
TRBJ1-5,TRBV30,-,TRBD1,CAGTGGFGQPQHF,TGTGCCGGGACAGGGGGCTTTGGTCAGCCCCAGCATTTT
TRBJ2-3,TRBV6-5,-,-,CASSGGHPDTQYF,TGTGCCAGCAGTGGCGGACATCCAGATACGCAGTATTTT
TRBJ2-7,TRBV29-1,-,-,CSVVGSYEQYF,TGCAGCGTTGTTGGGTCCTACGAGCAGTACTTC
TRBJ2-7,TRBV6-1,-,TRBD1,CASSLRDRPVNQYF,TGTGCCAGCAGTCTTCGGGACAGGCCAGTAAATCAGTACTTC
TRBJ2-7,TRBV30,-,-,CAWSVRRSYEQYF,TGTGCCTGGAGTGTACGGAGATCCTACGAGCAGTACTTC
TRBJ1-3,TRBV29-1,-,TRBD1,CSVSSGTGSLGFSGNTIYF,TGCAGCGTTTCATCCGGGACAGGATCTCTGGGGTTCTCTGGAAACACCATATATTTT
TRBJ2-7,TRBV6-5,-,-,CASSYSEAGSYEQYF,TGTGCCAGCAGTTACTCGGAGGCGGGGAGTTACGAGCAGTACTTC
TRBJ2-7,TRBV28,-,TRBD1,CASSFPGTASYEQYF,TGTGCCAGCAGTTTCCCAGGGACAGCTTCCTACGAGCAGTACTTC
TRBJ2-7,TRBV30,once,TRBD1,CAWSRDSPYEQYF,TGTGCCTGGAGTCGGGACAGTCCCTACGAGCAGTACTTC
TRBJ1-4,TRBV7-2,few,-,CASNPSQIGAREKLFF,TGTGCCAGCAACCCTAGCCAGATCGGGGCGCGGGAAAAACTGTTTTTT
TRBJ1-2,TRBV7-9,-,-,CASSPGLLRGYGYTF,TGTGCCAGCAGCCCGGGACTCCTCCGGGGCTATGGCTACACCTTC
TRBJ1-1,TRBV7-2,-,-,CASSLGRLNTEAFF,TGTGCCAGCAGCTTGGGACGGTTGAACACTGAAGCTTTCTTT
TRBJ1-1,TRBV1,once,-,CTSSQGEGPPNTEAFF,TGCACCAGCAGCCAAGGAGAGGGACCACCTAACACTGAAGCTTTCTTT
TRBJ2-3,TRBV29-1,once,TRBD1,CSGGTGQSLGDTQYF,TGCAGCGGAGGAACGGGACAGAGTTTAGGAGATACGCAGTATTTT
TRBJ2-6,TRBV7-2,-,-,CASSLGGVPSGANVLTF,TGTGCCAGCAGCTTAGGTGGGGTCCCCTCTGGGGCCAACGTCCTGACTTTC
TRBJ2-5,TRBV5-1,-,-,CASSPKPPGLGVETQYF,TGCGCCAGCAGCCCGAAACCGCCAGGTCTCGGGGTAGAGACCCAGTACTTC
TRBJ1-6,TRBV25-1,-,-,CASSENRQLLYNSPLHF,TGTGCCAGCAGTGAAAACAGGCAATTGTTGTATAATTCACCCCTCCACTTT
TRBJ2-3,TRBV28,-,-,CASSSSYYTQYF,TGTGCCAGCAGTTCGAGTTACTATACGCAGTATTTT
TRBJ2-2,TRBV7-7,-,TRBD1,CASSYAQGAGTGELFF,TGTGCCAGCAGCTACGCACAGGGGGCCGGCACCGGGGAGCTGTTTTTT
TRBJ2-4,TRBV18,-,TRBD2,CASSPLPSGGLQNIQYF,TGTGCCAGCTCACCACTTCCTAGCGGGGGCCTCCAGAACATTCAGTACTTC